The 8 T cell receptor beta chains below all came from one sample that was sequenced in a study of CD8 T cells in ankylosing spondylitis. MiXCR was run by TCRdb on the 5' RACE reads, yielding one entry per CDR3 protein. Of nearly 250,000 distinct CDR3 sequences listed, approximately 30% are singletons. The specimen sequenced was blood, either unsorted or a sorted T cell fraction (not recorded which). All receptors derive from a male donor with ankylosing spondylitis or in good health (not recorded which).

The rearrangement joins TRBV20-1 to TRBJ2-1; 9 bases line up with TRBD2. This CDR3 is built from 14 residues. With V trimmed by 6 bases and J by 10 bases, 13 bases remained unmatched. Germline CDR1 DFQATT, CDR2 SNEGSKA (reference sequence). For the CDR3, the DNA is TGCAGTGCCCAGAACGGCGGGGGGGCAGAAGAGCAGTTCTTC. Its translation is CSAQNGGGAEEQFF.

This clonotype was seen more than once but under ten times. The gene calls are TRBV5-6 and TRBJ2-3; 13 bases map to TRBD2. The CDR3 loop spans 14 amino acids. Losses at the gene ends were 4 bases for V and 6 bases for J; bases not matched to a gene: 2. CDR1 and CDR2 (germline): SGHDT, YYEEEE. DNA for the CDR3: TGTGCCAGCAGCGCGGGACTAGCGGGGGATACGCAGTATTTT. Translating it yields CASSAGLAGDTQYF. The full variable domain, with the rest looked up from reference TRBV5-6 and TRBJ2-3, is DAGVTQSPTHLIKTRGQQVTLRCSPKSGHDTVSWYQQALGQGPQFIFQYYEEEERQRGNFPDRFSGHQFPNYSSELNVNALLLGDSALYLCASSAGLAGDTQYFGPGTRLTVL.

This rearrangement joins TRBV12-3 or TRBV12-4 to TRBJ2-7; 9 nucleotides line up with TRBD1. Trimming removed 6 bases from V and 2 bases from J; junction bases left unmatched: 8. This CDR3 is built from 15 residues. The CDR3 region has the DNA TGTGCCAGCAGGGGACCGGGACAGGGTGCCTACGAGCAGTACTTC. It codes for CASRGPGQGAYEQYF.

The chain joins TRBV12-3 or TRBV12-4 to TRBJ2-7; the D call may be TRBD1 or TRBD2 (5 bases each). V lost 4 bases to trimming and J lost 6 bases, with 10 bases between them. This CDR3 region has 12 residues. This CDR3 is CASSYGGAEQYF. The CDR3 bases are TGTGCCAGCAGTTATGGGGGAGCCGAGCAGTACTTC.

The V gene is TRBV5-1, the J gene TRBJ2-5, with 7 bases identical to TRBD1. V shed 0 bases and J 2 bases; nucleotides not matched to a gene: 4. Germline loops: CDR1 SGHRS, CDR2 YFSETQ. The CDR3 sequence is 15 residues long. CDR3 nucleotide sequence: TGCGCCAGCAGCTTGGTCCCACAGGGGCAAGAGACCCAGTACTTC. This gives the protein CASSLVPQGQETQYF.

This chain links TRBV20-1 with TRBJ2-6; no firm D call. The V gene's germline CDR1 is DFQATT and CDR2 SNEGSKA (reference sequence). CDR3 length equals 11 residues. CDR3 loop: CRTYGANVLTF. As DNA, the CDR3 is TGCAGAACGTATGGGGCCAACGTCCTGACTTTC.

The gene calls are TRBV7-2 and TRBJ1-1; no definite D call. There are 13 residues in the CDR3. Trimming removed 3 bases at V and 3 bases at J, with 8 bases between. Germline V gene lookup returns CDR1 SGHTA and CDR2 FQGNSA. CDR3 nucleotides: TGTGCCAGCAGCTTTCGCTACCACACTGAAGCTTTCTTT. This translates into CASSFRYHTEAFF.

The chain links TRBV5-1 to TRBJ1-1; 8 positions agree with TRBD1. There are 14 residues in the CDR3. Per the germline V gene, CDR1 is SGHRS and CDR2 is YFSETQ. The V and J ends lost 4 bases and 2 bases, in that order; junction bases with no gene match: 4. As DNA, the CDR3 is TGCGCCAGCAGCCAACAGGGGGGCAACACTGAAGCTTTCTTT. This translates into CASSQQGGNTEAFF.